The 5 T cell receptor beta chains below were found in one sample sequenced in a study of beta chain features in type 1 diabetes. Findings and caveats of the study: Shortening that was moderate but significant affected the TCRB CDR3s of Type 1 diabetes patients in all four CD4+ subsets.

The antigens of these receptors remain unknown. As every portion of the isolated RNA was reverse transcribed, the sequencing read expressed TCRB transcripts. Libraries were prepared by immunoSEQ multiplex PCR; TCRdb keeps only in-frame clonotypes and omits some of them. The repertoire holds around 160,000 clones, with roughly 10% as singletons. Sequencing used central memory CD4+ T cells from blood. These receptors came from a woman aged 25 to 45 with type 1 diabetes.

This clone was recorded a few times. The genes are TRBV7-2 and TRBJ2-1; 7 bases match TRBD2. The junction had 8 bases not matched to a gene; V was cut back by 5 bases and J by 4 bases. Germline values: CDR1 SGHTA, CDR2 FQGNSA. The CDR3 contains 15 residues. CDR3 in amino acids: CASSPRRGTYNEQFF. The CDR3 DNA is TGTGCCAGCAGCCCCCGGCGGGGGACTTACAATGAGCAGTTCTTC.

The table lists this clone with a few counts. The rearrangement uses TRBV30 and TRBJ2-1; TRBD1 matches 7 bases. From germline, CDR1 is GTSNPN and CDR2 SVGIG (reference sequence). This CDR3 region has 14 residues. V gave up 5 bases and J gave up 6 bases; unmatched junction bases: 10. Written as DNA, the CDR3 is TGTGCCTGGGATCCGGGACAGCTTGGCAATGAGCAGTTCTTC. Translated: CAWDPGQLGNEQFF. The whole variable domain, filled in from reference TRBV30 and TRBJ2-1, reads SQTIHQWPATLVQPVGSPLSLECTVEGTSNPNLYWYRQAAGRGLQLLFYSVGIGQISSEVPQNLSASRPQDRQFILSSKKLLLSDSGFYLCAWDPGQLGNEQFFGPGTRLTVL.

The V gene is TRBV6-1, the J gene TRBJ1-2, with TRBD1 matching 9 bases. The germline gives CDR1 MNHNS, CDR2 SASEGT. The CDR3 has 14 residues. V was pared by 1 base and J by 6 bases, with 3 bases of the junction left unmatched. The CDR3 region has the DNA TGTGCCAGCAGTGAAGGACAGGGGGTGAATGGCTACACCTTC. It encodes CASSEGQGVNGYTF.

This sequence joins TRBV19 and TRBJ2-7; 8 bases align to TRBD1. V shed 6 bases, J shed 0 bases, and the junction held 7 bases outside the gene matches. CDR3 length equals 15 residues. The germline CDR1 and CDR2 sequences are LNHDA and SQIVND (reference sequence). CDR3 residues: CASRAGQGSSYEQYF. CDR3 bases: TGTGCCAGTAGAGCCGGACAGGGCTCCTCCTACGAGCAGTACTTC.

This clone showed up many times. The chain couples TRBV29-1 to TRBJ2-7, with 10 bases lining up with TRBD2. CDR3 size: 14 residues. CDR1 is SQVTM, CDR2 ANQGSEA, per germline. Germline trimming cut 3 bases from V and 1 base from J; bases unmatched to any gene: 3. CDR3 in amino acids: CSVDPSGGSYEQYF. In DNA form, the CDR3 reads TGCAGCGTTGACCCTAGCGGGGGTTCCTACGAGCAGTACTTC.